One and the same sample provided the 29 T cell receptor beta chains below, sequenced in a study of blood T cell repertoires in COVID-19. Clones were read by immunoSEQ multiplex PCR, and TCRdb kept only the in-frame ones, dropping some. The table shows approximately 300,000 clones, with nearly 90% occurring only once. Sequences were obtained from PBMCs or T cells enriched from blood (not recorded which). The receptor set was obtained from a woman in her 30s who had recovered from COVID-19.

This clone appeared a single time. This chain joins TRBV30 and TRBJ2-7; D may be TRBD2 (5 bases). Germline V gives CDR1 GTSNPN, CDR2 SVGIG (reference sequence). The CDR3 is 15 amino acids. The V end was cut by 2 bases, the J end by 0 bases, with 14 bases between. The CDR3 reads CAWSPEPGSSYEQYF. DNA for the CDR3: TGTGCCTGGAGTCCGGAACCGGGGAGCTCCTACGAGCAGTACTTC.

The chain employs TRBV2 and TRBJ1-5; D not resolved. From germline, CDR1 is SNHLY and CDR2 FYNNEI. This CDR3 is built from 14 residues. With 2 bases removed from V and 0 bases from J, the gap between germline ends came to 5 bases. CDR3 DNA: TGTGCCAGCAGTGAACGGGGTAGCAATCAGCCCCAGCATTTT. Translation gives CASSERGSNQPQHF. The whole variable domain, remainder taken from reference TRBV2 and TRBJ1-5, is EPEVTQTPSHQVTQMGQEVILRCVPISNHLYFYWYRQILGQKVEFLVSFYNNEISEKSEIFDDQFSVERPDGSNFTLKIRSTKLEDSAMYFCASSERGSNQPQHFGDGTRLSIL.

V gene TRBV27 combines with J gene TRBJ2-2; perhaps TRBD1 as D (6 bases). Germline-derived CDR1 and CDR2 are MNHEY and SMNVEV (reference sequence). CDR3 length: 14 residues. V lost 2 bases to trimming and J lost 5 bases, with 9 bases between them. The CDR3 DNA sequence: TGTGCCAGCAGTTTAGAAACAGGGACCGGGGAGCTGTTTTTT. As protein: CASSLETGTGELFF.

This clone was recorded only once. V and J are TRBV18 and TRBJ2-1; the D gene is possibly TRBD1 (5 bases). The CDR3 runs 16 residues. Trimming pared 6 bases from V and 0 bases from J, leaving 15 bases between. Per the germline V gene, CDR1 is KGHSH and CDR2 is LQKENI. The CDR3 region is CASSPDIASSYNEQFF. The CDR3 bases are TGTGCCAGCTCCCCGGACATCGCTAGCTCCTACAATGAGCAGTTCTTC.

The chain uses TRBV6-1 and TRBJ1-5; TRBD1 matches 10 bases. CDR3 length: 20 amino acids. The J segment lost 0 bases and the V segment lost 4 bases, leaving 15 bases of the junction unmatched. Germline V gene data show CDR1 as MNHNS and CDR2 as SASEGT. The CDR3 region has the DNA TGTGCCAGCAGTGGACACCTCGGGACAGGGGAAGTATATAGCAATCAGCCCCAGCATTTT. It encodes CASSGHLGTGEVYSNQPQHF.

The V and J genes are TRBV18 and TRBJ1-1; D remains unclear. Trimming stripped 3 bases from V and 5 bases from J, with 16 bases between. The CDR3 totals 15 residues. CDR1 and CDR2 (germline): KGHSH, LQKENI. The CDR3 spells CASSPGEGRRTEAFF. The CDR3 DNA reads TGTGCCAGCTCACCTGGGGAAGGGAGGAGGACTGAAGCTTTCTTT. The whole variable domain, filled in from reference TRBV18 and TRBJ1-1, reads NAGVMQNPRHLVRRRGQEARLRCSPMKGHSHVYWYRQLPEEGLKFMVYLQKENIIDESGMPKERFSAEFPKEGPSILRIQQVVRGDSAAYFCASSPGEGRRTEAFFGQGTRLTVV.

The rearrangement uses TRBV5-5 and TRBJ1-5, with a weak D call TRBD1 (5 bases). The CDR3 loop spans 16 amino acids. From germline, CDR1 is SGHKS and CDR2 YYEKEE (reference sequence). The V end lost 0 bases, the J end lost 11 bases, and 21 bases lay between the germline ends. CDR3 amino acids: CASSLAALGGRGAQHF. In nucleotides, the CDR3 is TGTGCCAGCAGCTTGGCTGCTCTTGGGGGTCGGGGGGCCCAGCATTTT. The variable domain in full, completed from reference TRBV5-5 and TRBJ1-5, reads DAGVTQSPTHLIKTRGQQVTLRCSPISGHKSVSWYQQVLGQGPQFIFQYYEKEERGRGNFPDRFSARQFPNYSSELNVNALLLGDSALYLCASSLAALGGRGAQHFGDGTRLSIL.

This chain joins TRBV5-1 and TRBJ2-7; tentatively, D is TRBD1 (6 bases). Germline CDR1 reads SGHRS; CDR2 reads YFSETQ. The CDR3 runs to 13 residues. Deletions cut 4 bases from V and 12 bases from J, with 20 bases between. The DNA for the CDR3 is TGCGCCAGCAGCCCGTCCCGGGACACCCCAGGGTACTTC. This translates into CASSPSRDTPGYF.

The CDR3 spells CASSQGRGQPQHF. The CDR3 bases are TGTGCCAGCAGCCAAGGGCGAGGTCAGCCCCAGCATTTT. This chain connects TRBV4-2 to TRBJ1-5, with unresolved D. Germline CDR1 reads LGHNA; CDR2 reads YNFKEQ. V was trimmed by 1 base and J by 6 bases, leaving 7 bases between them. The CDR3 has 13 amino acids.

This clone was picked up many times. The chain recombines TRBV9 with TRBJ1-5; 9 nucleotides line up with TRBD1. The V gene's germline CDR1 is SGDLS and CDR2 YYNGEE. Unmatched junction bases numbered 11, after V lost 0 bases and J lost 4 bases. The CDR3 loop spans 18 amino acids. This chain's CDR3 is CASSVDPGQGSGNQPQHF. For the CDR3, the DNA is TGTGCCAGCAGCGTAGACCCGGGACAGGGAAGTGGGAATCAGCCCCAGCATTTT.

The chain joins TRBV3-1 (or the pseudogene TRBV3-2) to TRBJ1-2; D unresolved. V lost 1 base, J lost 8 bases, and 11 bases lay in between. This CDR3 is 13 amino acids long. Germline V CDR1 and CDR2: LGHDT, YNNKEL (reference sequence). The CDR3 DNA sequence: TGTGCCAGCAGCCAAGTCCCCCCCTCGGGCTACACCTTC. It is translated as CASSQVPPSGYTF.

The V call is TRBV6-2 or TRBV6-3, the J call TRBJ1-5, with D perhaps TRBD1 (6 bases). Germline loops: CDR1 MNHEY, CDR2 SVGEGT. This CDR3 has 18 amino acids. Between the trimmed V and J ends, which lost 6 bases and 0 bases, there was a span of 21 bases. The CDR3 DNA reads TGTGCCAGCAGACCTATGACAGGAACCCGCTATAGCAATCAGCCCCAGCATTTT. This sequence encodes CASRPMTGTRYSNQPQHF.

Notes on this clone: Compared with germline, one end of the junction differs, possibly owing to a read error. The J gene is TRBJ1-2, the V gene TRBV18; 9 bases map to TRBD1. This CDR3 has 16 amino acids. Germline V CDR1 and CDR2: KGHSH, LQKENI. The CDR3 here is CASSPQGQGTGYGYTF. The CDR3 DNA reads as TGTGCCAGCTCCCCACAAGGACAGGGGACTGGGTATGGCTACACCTTC. Combining the CDR3 with reference TRBV18 and TRBJ1-2 gives the whole variable domain NAGVMQNPRHLVRRRGQEARLRCSPMKGHSHVYWYRQLPEEGLKFMVYLQKENIIDESGMPKERFSAEFPKEGPSILRIQQVVRGDSAAYFCASSPQGQGTGYGYTFGSGTRLTVV.

A single count supports this clone. The chain carries TRBV6-5 and TRBJ2-6; a possible D gene is TRBD2 (5 bases). Germline CDR1 is MNHEY and CDR2 is SVGAGI. Trimming took off 5 bases at V and 1 base at J, with 9 bases between the two ends. The CDR3 is made up of 15 amino acids. The CDR3 spells CASSPSGSGANVLTF. The CDR3 DNA follows: TGTGCCAGCAGTCCTTCGGGGTCTGGGGCCAACGTCCTGACTTTC.

A single count supports this clone. The chain combines TRBV10-3 with TRBJ1-2; tentatively, D is TRBD1 (5 bases). This CDR3 contains 15 residues. V gave up 2 bases and J gave up 5 bases, with 15 bases separating them. The germline V gene encodes CDR1 ENHRY and CDR2 SYGVKD. This CDR3 reads CAISERTILGYGYTF. In nucleotides, the CDR3 is TGTGCCATCAGTGAGCGGACAATACTCGGGTATGGCTACACCTTC.

The chain combines TRBV21-1 with TRBJ2-1; the table's D call, TRBD1, was not checked against the DNA. TRBV21-1 is assigned pseudogene status. This CDR3 has 14 residues. The CDR3 DNA follows: TGTGCCAGCAGCAAAGTGGCAGTCCACAATGAGCAGTTCTTC. It specifies CASSKVAVHNEQFF.

The chain is built from TRBV7-8 and TRBJ1-5; 8 nucleotides align to TRBD1. V gave up 3 bases and J gave up 2 bases; unmatched junction bases: 9. Germline values: CDR1 SGHVS, CDR2 FQNEAQ. The CDR3 consists of 17 residues. This CDR3 reads CASSFTGTGFGNQPQHF. CDR3 DNA: TGTGCCAGCAGCTTTACTGGGACAGGTTTCGGCAATCAGCCCCAGCATTTT.

In this sample, this clone turned up a few times. The chain combines TRBV19 with TRBJ1-3, with 8 bases that match TRBD1. This CDR3 has 17 residues. V lost 7 bases, J lost 0 bases, and 11 bases stayed unmatched. Germline assignment: CDR1 LNHDA and CDR2 SQIVND (reference sequence). CDR3 sequence (DNA): TGTGCCAGTACGGGCAGGGGGCCGCGAGTCTCTGGAAACACCATATATTTT. Translation: CASTGRGPRVSGNTIYF. The whole variable domain, remainder taken from reference TRBV19 and TRBJ1-3, is DGGITQSPKYLFRKEGQNVTLSCEQNLNHDAMYWYRQDPGQGLRLIYYSQIVNDFQKGDIAEGYSVSREKKESFPLTVTSAQKNPTAFYLCASTGRGPRVSGNTIYFGEGSWLTVV.

The V gene is TRBV15, the J gene TRBJ1-6, with TRBD1 identical over 10 bases. Germline-derived CDR1 and CDR2 are LNHNV and YYDKDF (reference sequence). V lost 2 bases and J lost 11; bases outside the gene matches: 9. CDR3 size: 16 residues. CDR3 protein: CATSRLSGTGVPPLHF. The CDR3 DNA reads as TGTGCCACCAGCAGATTGTCAGGGACAGGGGTACCACCCCTCCACTTT.

The V gene is TRBV9, the J gene TRBJ1-2, with a weak D call TRBD1 (5 bases). Trimming took off 7 bases at V and 2 bases at J, with 12 bases between the two ends. This CDR3 contains 13 residues. CDR1 and CDR2 from the germline V gene are SGDLS and YYNGEE. The CDR3 reads CASRGDLNYGYTF. The CDR3 region has the DNA TGTGCCAGCCGAGGGGACTTAAACTATGGCTACACCTTC.

This clone was counted between two and nine times. This rearrangement joins TRBV27 to TRBJ1-5; the match to TRBD1 covers 9 bases. The CDR3 consists of 16 residues. CDR1 is MNHEY, CDR2 SMNVEV, per germline (reference sequence). Unmatched junction bases numbered 11, after V lost 6 bases and J lost 5 bases. The CDR3 region is CASRGRTGALHQPQHF. CDR3 DNA: TGTGCCAGCAGGGGAAGGACAGGGGCCCTCCATCAGCCCCAGCATTTT.

The gene calls are TRBV9 and TRBJ2-3, with unresolved D. The V end lost 2 bases, the J end lost 4 bases, and 8 bases lay between the germline ends. CDR1 SGDLS and CDR2 YYNGEE come from the germline V gene. The CDR3 extends over 13 amino acids. CDR3 coding DNA: TGTGCCAGCAGCGTTCGCCTAGCAGATACGCAGTATTTT. This gives the protein CASSVRLADTQYF.

The chain employs TRBV5-1 and TRBJ2-7; the match to TRBD1 covers 7 bases. The CDR3 runs 14 residues. Germline lookup yields CDR1 SGHRS and CDR2 YFSETQ. The V segment lost 3 bases and the J segment 0 bases; nucleotides outside the gene matches: 3. The CDR3 is CASSSSGGSYEQYF. CDR3 DNA: TGCGCCAGCAGCTCTTCAGGGGGCTCCTACGAGCAGTACTTC. The full variable domain, with the rest looked up from reference TRBV5-1 and TRBJ2-7, is KAGVTQTPRYLIKTRGQQVTLSCSPISGHRSVSWYQQTPGQGLQFLFEYFSETQRNKGNFPGRFSGRQFSNSRSEMNVSTLELGDSALYLCASSSSGGSYEQYFGPGTRLTVT.

This chain joins TRBV19 and TRBJ1-1; unclear D gene. The length of the CDR3 is 13 residues. Germline V gene lookup returns CDR1 LNHDA and CDR2 SQIVND (reference sequence). V was cut by 3 bases and J by 7 bases, with 12 bases left in between. In nucleotides, the CDR3 is TGTGCCAGTAGTATTATTGGCGGTAGTGAAGCTTTCTTT. Translating it yields CASSIIGGSEAFF.

This clone was observed a single time. V gene TRBV6-1 combines with J gene TRBJ1-4; 10 bases align to TRBD1. Germline V gives CDR1 MNHNS, CDR2 SASEGT. There are 16 residues in the CDR3. V dropped 2 bases and J dropped 7; count of bases not matched to a gene: 7. The CDR3 loop reads CASSEQGQGGREKLFF. The CDR3 bases are TGTGCCAGCAGTGAACAAGGACAGGGGGGCCGTGAAAAACTGTTTTTT.

The rearrangement joins TRBV7-8 to TRBJ1-5, with D tentatively TRBD1 (6 bases). This CDR3 comprises 15 residues. V lost 5 bases and J lost 1, with 12 bases in between. Germline CDR1 SGHVS, CDR2 FQNEAQ. CDR3 nucleotides: TGTGCCAGCAGCCTAAATGACAGGAGCAATCAGCCCCAGCATTTT. This translates into CASSLNDRSNQPQHF.

A remark on this clone: This same CDR3 is encoded by further DNA sequences in the sample. V and J are TRBV29-1 and TRBJ1-1; D is uncertain. Germline V gene sequence: CDR1 SQVTM, CDR2 ANQGSEA. The CDR3 contains 14 residues. Trimming cost V 4 bases and J 0 bases, with 12 bases left between them. The CDR3 spells CSVGKGGLNTEAFF. The CDR3 DNA reads as TGCAGCGTTGGGAAGGGAGGGTTGAACACTGAAGCTTTCTTT.

Notes on this clone: Within the sample, other DNA sequences also encode this same CDR3. The J gene is TRBJ1-5, the V gene TRBV30, with TRBD1 as a possible D gene (5 bases). V lost 1 base to trimming and J lost 1 base, with 5 bases between them. The CDR3 contains 13 residues. CDR1 and CDR2 (germline): GTSNPN, SVGIG (reference sequence). The chain's CDR3 is CAWSGQSNQPQHF. CDR3 DNA: TGTGCCTGGAGTGGACAGAGCAATCAGCCCCAGCATTTT.

The chain uses TRBV16 and TRBJ1-4; tentative D call: TRBD1 (5 bases). The germline CDR1 and CDR2 sequences are KGHSY and FQNENV. The CDR3 is made up of 14 amino acids. V was trimmed by 0 bases and J by 8 bases, leaving 10 bases between them. The CDR3 loop is CASSQSRAREKLFF. The CDR3 DNA reads as TGTGCCAGCAGCCAATCCAGGGCTCGGGAAAAACTGTTTTTT.